The source of this T cell receptor (beta chain) is a study of CD8 T cells in Susac syndrome. Whole-study findings and limits: The study admitted that it had a relatively small number of individuals in its TCR sequencing and HLA analysis.

Comments on this clonotype: Antigen unknown.

The CDR3 contains 14 residues. Germline loops: CDR1 SEHNR, CDR2 FQNEAQ (reference sequence). Trimming took 1 base from V and 8 from J, leaving 12 bases between them. Sequencing of TCR beta covered CD8+ and CD4+ T cells obtained from blood. Isolation of CD8+ and CD4+ T cells was performed negatively, whereas enrichment of TEMRA cells was done by FACS. With random hexamers, reverse transcription was performed on 0.5 to 1 ug of RNA. The amplification used immunoSEQ multiplex PCR on TCR beta CDR3; it spanned 54 Vbeta and 13 Jbeta. Each CDR3 protein gets one entry after TCRdb re-called the immunoSEQ multiplex PCR reads with MiXCR. Of 73,000 or so distinct CDR3 sequences listed, approximately 94% are singletons.

This sequence originates from a human donor with multiple sclerosis. This rearrangement joins TRBV7-9 to TRBJ2-4; D is unclear. The material sequenced was CD8+ T cells from PBMCs. The CDR3 DNA sequence: TGTGCCAGCAGCTTAGTGGGCAGCCAAGACATTCAGTACTTC. Protein product: CASSLVGSQDIQYF.